Below, 2 T cell receptor beta chains from the same sample are listed, as sequenced in a study of blood T cell repertoires in COVID-19. Profiling relied on immunoSEQ multiplex PCR, and the TCRdb table lists in-frame clones only, not all of them. The sample comprises approximately 140,000 clones, almost 90% of which are singletons, and approximately 1.4% rests with the top ten. The material sequenced was peripheral blood. Receptor source: a woman in her sixties with acute or convalescent COVID-19.

This clone was seen only a few times. This chain joins TRBV19 and TRBJ2-1; 11 positions match TRBD1. The CDR3 is made up of 14 amino acids. Germline assignment: CDR1 LNHDA and CDR2 SQIVND (reference sequence). V dropped 5 bases and J dropped 8; count of bases not matched to a gene: 5. The CDR3 sequence is CASSLRTGGDEQFF. In nucleotides, the CDR3 is TGTGCCAGTAGTCTAAGGACAGGGGGCGATGAGCAGTTCTTC.

The chain is built from TRBV19 and TRBJ1-6; 8 nucleotides match TRBD1. CDR1 LNHDA and CDR2 SQIVND come from the germline V gene (reference sequence). After removal of 5 bases from V and 7 bases from J, the junction contained 4 bases not matched to a gene. The CDR3 loop spans 14 amino acids. CDR3: CASSLQGVNSPLHF. CDR3 DNA: TGTGCCAGTAGTTTACAGGGGGTGAATTCACCCCTCCACTTT.